Given below is one T cell receptor beta chain in context. Its antigen is unknown. The sample is drawn from a study of cytomegalovirus exposure and HLA in healthy donors. The study's findings and limits: Published work reported that the classifier diagnosed cytomegalovirus status with high specificity and sensitivity. Through in vitro validation, a few CMV-associated chains were shown to be specific for CMV antigens. The listing of roughly 160 TCR beta chains classed them as cytomegalovirus-associated.

This CDR3 is built from 13 residues. Germline V gives CDR1 SGHNT, CDR2 YYREEE (reference sequence). Trimming shortened V by 0 bases and J by 6 bases, and 10 bases separated the two germline ends. The approximately 130-subject validation cohort, separate from the roughly 700-subject first cohort, included the donors. Measured with immunoSEQ multiplex PCR; TCRdb has only the in-frame clones, and not every one. This sample has about 150,000 clones, with about 86% found just once. The origin of this receptor is a human donor in good health. V is TRBV5-4 and J is TRBJ2-7, with D unclear. Sequencing was done on a sample of PBMCs. The CDR3, as DNA: TGTGCCAGCAGCTTGGACAGACCACCCGAGCAGTACTTC. It translates to CASSLDRPPEQYF. The full variable domain, its missing parts supplied by reference TRBV5-4 and TRBJ2-7, is ETGVTQSPTHLIKTRGQQVTLRCSSQSGHNTVSWYQQALGQGPQFIFQYYREEENGRGNFPPRFSGLQFPNYSSELNVNALELDDSALYLCASSLDRPPEQYFGPGTRLTVT.